This T cell receptor (beta chain) stems from a study of naive and memory T cell subsets. Four subsets defined by CD45RA and CD27 were sorted after CD3, CD4, CD8 and live/dead staining. This clonotype was counted many times. Its antigen is unknown. General study results and limits: In CD4 and CD8 cells, diversity dropped from naive through EMRA. Expression changes during T cell differentiation may affect RNA-based TCR counts.

Two oligonucleotides, mixed equimolar, formed the beta constant-region primer covering TRBC1 and TRBC2. Four rounds of PCR amplified the ligated cDNA using nested alpha and beta constant-region primers plus SP2. From the UMI-ligation and nested PCR reads, TCRdb called clonotypes with MiXCR, one entry per CDR3 protein. The sample lists roughly 91,000 distinct CDR3 sequences; around 13% were seen once. Germline-derived CDR1 and CDR2 are MGHRA and YSYEKL. Trimming cost V 1 base and J 3 bases; bases outside gene matches: 11. This CDR3 has 17 amino acids. This chain links TRBV4-1 with TRBJ2-7; 8 bases align to TRBD1. Material for sequencing was central memory CD4+ T cells from blood. The TCR originated in a human donor in good health. The CDR3 loop is CASSQARFSGQGYEQYF. The DNA for the CDR3 is TGCGCCAGCAGCCAAGCAAGATTCTCCGGACAGGGCTACGAGCAGTACTTC.